The 8 T cell receptor beta chains given below trace back to one sample, sequenced in a study of beta chain features in type 1 diabetes. cDNA synthesis used the whole RNA isolate, giving expressed TCRB sequences. Libraries were prepared by immunoSEQ multiplex PCR; TCRdb keeps only in-frame clonotypes and omits some of them. The repertoire holds about 900,000 clones, with about 17% as singletons. The sequencing input was naive CD4+ T cells from blood. The receptors originated from a young woman in good health.

The rearrangement links TRBV19 to TRBJ2-7, with TRBD2 matching over 10 bases. Germline CDR1 is LNHDA and CDR2 is SQIVND (reference sequence). The CDR3 totals 15 residues. With V trimmed by 4 bases and J by 5 bases, 8 bases remained unmatched. CDR3 bases: TGTGCCAGTAGTACGGCCGGGACTAGCGTACACGAGCAGTACTTC. This translates into CASSTAGTSVHEQYF. The entire variable domain, with the rest obtained from reference TRBV19 and TRBJ2-7, is as follows: DGGITQSPKYLFRKEGQNVTLSCEQNLNHDAMYWYRQDPGQGLRLIYYSQIVNDFQKGDIAEGYSVSREKKESFPLTVTSAQKNPTAFYLCASSTAGTSVHEQYFGPGTRLTVT.

The chain joins TRBV11-1 to TRBJ2-3; 11 nucleotides line up with TRBD1. Germline V gene data show CDR1 as SGHAT and CDR2 as FQDESV (reference sequence). With 8 bases clipped from V and 4 bases from J, the junction kept 2 bases outside the gene matches. The CDR3 loop spans 13 amino acids. The CDR3 spells CASGDRGADTQYF. DNA for the CDR3: TGTGCCAGCGGGGACAGGGGGGCAGATACGCAGTATTTT.

This chain joins TRBV13 and TRBJ2-7; D gene unclear. The CDR3 consists of 12 residues. The germline V gene has CDR1 PRHDT and CDR2 FYEKMQ (reference sequence). Trimming removed 2 bases at V and 6 bases at J, with 8 bases between. For the CDR3, the DNA is TGTGCCAGCAGCTTAAGCTTGTCCGAGCAGTACTTC. As protein: CASSLSLSEQYF.

Of note for this clone: The same CDR3 also results from other DNA sequences found in this sample. The J gene is TRBJ2-3, the V gene TRBV7-9; possible D gene TRBD1, 5 bases. CDR1 and CDR2 from the germline V gene are SEHNR and FQNEAQ (reference sequence). The V end was cut by 2 bases, the J end by 6 bases, with 15 bases between. This CDR3 is 15 amino acids long. CDR3 amino acids: CASSLISGPTDTQYF. CDR3 nucleotide sequence: TGTGCCAGCAGCTTAATCTCAGGGCCTACTGATACGCAGTATTTT.

This clone was picked up a small number of times. The chain joins TRBV29-1 to TRBJ2-2, with 7 bases aligning to TRBD2. The trim removed 7 bases at V and 2 bases at J, leaving 4 bases unmatched. This CDR3 has 13 residues. Germline V gives CDR1 SQVTM, CDR2 ANQGSEA. The CDR3, as DNA: TGCAGCGGGCGGGACTACAACACCGGGGAGCTGTTTTTT. It codes for CSGRDYNTGELFF.

The chain links TRBV7-2 to TRBJ2-7; no definite D call. Germline CDR1 is SGHTA and CDR2 is FQGNSA. Trimming took 4 bases from V and 5 from J, leaving 12 bases between them. CDR3 length: 13 amino acids. The CDR3 spells CASSSPGPDEQYF. CDR3 DNA: TGTGCCAGCAGCTCACCTGGCCCGGACGAGCAGTACTTC.

This clone has a count of ten or more. CDR3 sequence (DNA): TGTGCCATCCGGGACAGGGCTACCGGGGAGCTGTTTTTT. Its protein product is CAIRDRATGELFF. This chain links TRBV10-3 with TRBJ2-2, with 9 bases aligning to TRBD1. J gave up 5 bases and V 8 bases, and 3 bases lay outside the gene matches. CDR1 is ENHRY and CDR2 is SYGVKD in the germline V gene. The CDR3 consists of 13 residues.

This clone was detected only a few times. This chain links TRBV4-2 with TRBJ2-3; 15 positions agree with TRBD2. This CDR3 is built from 19 residues. V shed 2 bases, J shed 4 bases, and the junction held 10 bases outside the gene matches. Germline V lookup: CDR1 LGHNA, CDR2 YNFKEQ. CDR3 loop: CASSQFPGLAGGLPDTQYF. In nucleotides, the CDR3 is TGTGCCAGCAGCCAATTCCCGGGACTAGCGGGAGGTCTCCCAGATACGCAGTATTTT.